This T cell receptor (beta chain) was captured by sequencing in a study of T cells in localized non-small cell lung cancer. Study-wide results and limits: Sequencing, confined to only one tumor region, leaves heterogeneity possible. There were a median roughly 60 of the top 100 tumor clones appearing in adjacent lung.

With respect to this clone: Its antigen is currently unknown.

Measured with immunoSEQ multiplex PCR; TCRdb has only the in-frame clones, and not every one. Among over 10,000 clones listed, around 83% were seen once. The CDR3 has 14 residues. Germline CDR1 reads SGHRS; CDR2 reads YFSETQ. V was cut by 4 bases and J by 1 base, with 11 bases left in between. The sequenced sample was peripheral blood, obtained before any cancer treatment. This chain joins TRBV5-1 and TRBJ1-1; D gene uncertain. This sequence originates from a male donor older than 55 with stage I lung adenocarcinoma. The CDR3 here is CASSDISRNTEAFF. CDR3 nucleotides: TGCGCCAGCAGCGATATAAGCCGGAACACTGAAGCTTTCTTT. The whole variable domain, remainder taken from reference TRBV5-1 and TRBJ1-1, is KAGVTQTPRYLIKTRGQQVTLSCSPISGHRSVSWYQQTPGQGLQFLFEYFSETQRNKGNFPGRFSGRQFSNSRSEMNVSTLELGDSALYLCASSDISRNTEAFFGQGTRLTVV.